A single sample is the source of the 18 T cell receptor beta chains below, sequenced in a study of blood T cell repertoires in COVID-19. The method was immunoSEQ multiplex PCR; TCRdb's version includes in-frame clones alone and lacks a portion of them. Among 200,000 to 300,000 clones listed, approximately 90% were seen once. The sample was peripheral blood. The origin of the receptors is a woman aged 35 to 49 who had recovered from COVID-19.

The chain is built from TRBV4-1 and TRBJ2-7; D perhaps matches TRBD1 (6 bases). The CDR3 totals 10 residues. The germline gives CDR1 MGHRA, CDR2 YSYEKL. Here the CDR3 reads CASSQDGGAV. The CDR3 coding sequence is TGCGCCAGCAGCCAAGATGGGGGCGCCGTC.

The chain has TRBV5-4 and TRBJ2-1; 14 bases line up with TRBD2. The CDR3 length is 16 residues. Germline trimming cut 3 bases from V and 2 bases from J; bases unmatched to any gene: 1. Per the germline V gene, CDR1 is SGHNT and CDR2 is YYREEE (reference sequence). The CDR3 bases are TGTGCCAGCAGCTCGGGACTAGCGGGGGCCTACAATGAGCAGTTCTTC. This gives the protein CASSSGLAGAYNEQFF.

V and J are TRBV7-3 and TRBJ2-1; 8 positions agree with TRBD1. Trimming took 5 bases from V and 0 from J; bases not matched to a gene: 3. Per germline, CDR1 SGHTA and CDR2 FQGTGA. The CDR3 is 15 amino acids. This chain's CDR3 is CASSPDRGSYNEQFF. DNA of the CDR3: TGTGCCAGCAGCCCTGACAGGGGCTCCTACAATGAGCAGTTCTTC.

The gene calls are TRBV5-1 and TRBJ2-5; D not certain. CDR3 length: 14 amino acids. V lost 0 bases and J 5 bases, leaving 11 bases between the germline ends. Germline CDR1 reads SGHRS; CDR2 reads YFSETQ. CDR3 residues: CASSLDSRWETQYF. In nucleotides, the CDR3 is TGCGCCAGCAGCTTGGACTCCCGATGGGAGACCCAGTACTTC.

The sample holds a few counts of this clone. The chain links TRBV7-3 to TRBJ2-3; a weak D match, TRBD1 (5 bases). V was pared by 3 bases and J by 1 base, with 11 bases between. Looked up from germline, CDR1 is SGHTA and CDR2 is FQGTGA. The CDR3 runs 15 residues. The CDR3 sequence: CASSLGRARTDTQYF. CDR3 nucleotide sequence: TGTGCCAGCAGCTTGGGCAGGGCCCGCACAGATACGCAGTATTTT. Combining the CDR3 with reference TRBV7-3 and TRBJ2-3 gives the whole variable domain GAGVSQTPSNKVTEKGKYVELRCDPISGHTALYWYRQSLGQGPEFLIYFQGTGAADDSGLPNDRFFAVRPEGSVSTLKIQRTERGDSAVYLCASSLGRARTDTQYFGPGTRLTVL.

This chain uses TRBV19 with TRBJ1-4; TRBD1 aligns across 9 bases. Germline assignment: CDR1 LNHDA and CDR2 SQIVND (reference sequence). The CDR3 loop spans 14 amino acids. The junction had 4 bases not matched to a gene; V was cut back by 7 bases and J by 4 bases. The CDR3 is CASTDRGSNEKLFF. CDR3 in DNA: TGTGCCAGTACCGACAGGGGGAGTAATGAAAAACTGTTTTTT.

The chain combines TRBV14 with TRBJ1-5; 10 bases align to TRBD1. CDR1 and CDR2 (germline): SGHDN, FVKESK. The CDR3 loop spans 19 amino acids. Germline trimming cut 3 bases from V and 0 bases from J; bases unmatched to any gene: 11. CDR3 nucleotide sequence: TGTGCCAGCAGCCACTCCCCCGGGGACAGGGGTGATAGCAATCAGCCCCAGCATTTT. Its protein product is CASSHSPGDRGDSNQPQHF. Looking up the rest from reference TRBV14 and TRBJ1-5 gives the full variable domain: EAGVTQFPSHSVIEKGQTVTLRCDPISGHDNLYWYRRVMGKEIKFLLHFVKESKQDESGMPNNRFLAERTGGTYSTLKVQPAELEDSGVYFCASSHSPGDRGDSNQPQHFGDGTRLSIL.

The J gene is TRBJ1-4, the V gene TRBV5-4; D is unresolved. CDR1 SGHNT and CDR2 YYREEE come from the germline V gene (reference sequence). The CDR3 loop spans 14 amino acids. The ends were cut back, 4 bases at V and 6 bases at J, with 13 bases in the middle. For the CDR3, the DNA is TGTGCCAGCAGCCCAGCCCCCGGGGATGAAAAACTGTTTTTT. Protein: CASSPAPGDEKLFF.

V gene TRBV7-3 combines with J gene TRBJ2-7, with D tentatively TRBD2 (6 bases). Germline V CDR1 and CDR2: SGHTA, FQGTGA. This CDR3 has 15 amino acids. Trimming stripped 1 base from V and 2 bases from J, with 12 bases between. This CDR3 is CASSLRAGGAYEQYF. The CDR3 region has the DNA TGTGCCAGCAGCTTAAGGGCCGGAGGGGCCTACGAGCAGTACTTC.

The chain employs TRBV30 and TRBJ2-1; possibly TRBD2 for D (6 bases). The CDR3 has 14 amino acids. CDR1 is GTSNPN and CDR2 is SVGIG in the germline V gene (reference sequence). V gave up 5 bases and J gave up 6 bases, with 17 bases separating them. In DNA, the CDR3 is TGTGCCTGGTCCCCCTTGGCGGGGCTCAATGAGCAGTTCTTC. This encodes CAWSPLAGLNEQFF. The whole variable domain, remainder taken from reference TRBV30 and TRBJ2-1, is SQTIHQWPATLVQPVGSPLSLECTVEGTSNPNLYWYRQAAGRGLQLLFYSVGIGQISSEVPQNLSASRPQDRQFILSSKKLLLSDSGFYLCAWSPLAGLNEQFFGPGTRLTVL.

This chain connects TRBV5-5 to TRBJ1-4, with D unclear. The CDR3 runs 13 residues. CDR1 SGHKS and CDR2 YYEKEE come from the germline V gene (reference sequence). V was cut by 4 bases and J by 3 bases, with 7 bases left in between. CDR3 coding DNA: TGTGCCAGCAGCACAGACGCTAATGAAAAACTGTTTTTT. Protein: CASSTDANEKLFF.

The rearrangement joins TRBV9 to TRBJ2-5, with 12 bases matching TRBD1. The V gene's germline CDR1 is SGDLS and CDR2 YYNGEE. V shed 0 bases, J shed 5 bases, and the junction held 8 bases outside the gene matches. This CDR3 has 17 residues. This CDR3 is CASSVDVGQGAGETQYF. The DNA for the CDR3 is TGTGCCAGCAGCGTAGACGTGGGACAGGGGGCCGGGGAGACCCAGTACTTC. The variable domain in full, completed from reference TRBV9 and TRBJ2-5, reads DSGVTQTPKHLITATGQRVTLRCSPRSGDLSVYWYQQSLDQGLQFLIQYYNGEERAKGNILERFSAQQFPDLHSELNLSSLELGDSALYFCASSVDVGQGAGETQYFGPGTRLLVL.

A few counts support this clone. The chain uses TRBV7-8 and TRBJ1-5; 8 bases fit TRBD1. This CDR3 is built from 15 residues. Trimming cost V 5 bases and J 7 bases; bases outside gene matches: 10. Germline values: CDR1 SGHVS, CDR2 FQNEAQ. CDR3: CASSVGQGLGQPQHF. As DNA, the CDR3 is TGTGCCAGCAGCGTAGGACAGGGCTTGGGGCAGCCCCAGCATTTT.

The chain's CDR3 is CASGSSYNEQFF. The CDR3 nucleotides are TGCGCCAGCGGGAGCTCCTACAATGAGCAGTTCTTC. The V and J genes are TRBV5-1 and TRBJ2-1; TRBD2 is a possible D gene (5 bases). The CDR3 extends over 12 amino acids. V lost 7 bases to trimming and J lost 0 bases, with 5 bases between them. CDR1 is SGHRS, CDR2 YFSETQ, per germline. Drawing the rest from reference TRBV5-1 and TRBJ2-1, the complete variable domain is KAGVTQTPRYLIKTRGQQVTLSCSPISGHRSVSWYQQTPGQGLQFLFEYFSETQRNKGNFPGRFSGRQFSNSRSEMNVSTLELGDSALYLCASGSSYNEQFFGPGTRLTVL.

The chain is built from TRBV7-9 and TRBJ1-2, with D unclear. CDR3 size: 12 residues. Germline-derived CDR1 and CDR2 are SEHNR and FQNEAQ (reference sequence). Trimming took off 5 bases at V and 8 bases at J, with 12 bases between the two ends. CDR3 residues: CASSPGLEGYTF. CDR3 nucleotides: TGTGCCAGCAGCCCCGGGTTGGAGGGCTACACCTTC.

The rearrangement uses TRBV12-3 or TRBV12-4 and TRBJ1-1; D remains unclear. The CDR3 is 12 residues long. The V end lost 7 bases, the J end lost 3 bases, and 9 bases lay between the germline ends. CDR3 coding DNA: TGTGCCAGCACCCAGATGCACACTGAAGCTTTCTTT. The encoded protein is CASTQMHTEAFF.

V and J are TRBV28 and TRBJ1-4; TRBD1 matches at 9 bases. J gave up 4 bases and V 3 bases, and 3 bases lay outside the gene matches. CDR3 length equals 15 residues. The germline V gene has CDR1 MDHEN and CDR2 SYDVKM. CDR3 sequence: CASSLRTGVNEKLFF. The CDR3 DNA reads as TGTGCCAGCAGTTTGCGGACAGGGGTTAATGAAAAACTGTTTTTT.

The table lists this clone with a count of one. The chain employs TRBV12-5 and TRBJ2-1; D perhaps matches TRBD2 (5 bases). The germline gives CDR1 LGHNT, CDR2 FRNRAP. V lost 6 bases, J lost 0 bases, and 6 bases lay in between. The CDR3 contains 13 residues. The CDR3 spells CASGRVSYNEQFF. The DNA for the CDR3 is TGTGCTAGTGGGCGGGTCTCCTACAATGAGCAGTTCTTC.